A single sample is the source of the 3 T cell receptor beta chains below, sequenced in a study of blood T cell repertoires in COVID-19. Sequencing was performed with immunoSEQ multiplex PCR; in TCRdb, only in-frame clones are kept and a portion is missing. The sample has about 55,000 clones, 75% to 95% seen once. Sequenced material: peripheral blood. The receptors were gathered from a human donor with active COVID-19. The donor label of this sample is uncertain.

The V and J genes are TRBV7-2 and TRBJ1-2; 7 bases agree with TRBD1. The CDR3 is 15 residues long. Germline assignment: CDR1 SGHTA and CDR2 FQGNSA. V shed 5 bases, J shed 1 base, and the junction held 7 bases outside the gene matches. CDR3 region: CASSPRQGYNYGYTF. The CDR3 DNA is TGTGCCAGCAGCCCAAGACAGGGTTATAACTATGGCTACACCTTC.

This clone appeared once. DNA of the CDR3: TGTGCCAGCAGCAATTTGCCGGGACAGGGCTACGAGCAGTACTTC. As protein: CASSNLPGQGYEQYF. The rearrangement joins TRBV11-2 to TRBJ2-7; 9 nucleotides agree with TRBD1. V lost 5 bases and J lost 3; bases outside the gene matches: 8. The CDR3 spans 15 residues. Germline V CDR1 and CDR2: SGHAT, FQNNGV. The entire variable domain, with the rest obtained from reference TRBV11-2 and TRBJ2-7, is as follows: EAGVAQSPRYKIIEKRQSVAFWCNPISGHATLYWYQQILGQGPKLLIQFQNNGVVDDSQLPKDRFSAERLKGVDSTLKIQPAKLEDSAVYLCASSNLPGQGYEQYFGPGTRLTVT.

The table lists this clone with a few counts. CDR3 in DNA: TGTGCCAGCCAGGACAGCAACTCTGGAAACACCATATATTTT. Translating gives CASQDSNSGNTIYF. The V and J genes are TRBV7-9 and TRBJ1-3; weak D call: TRBD1 (6 bases). Germline lookup yields CDR1 SEHNR and CDR2 FQNEAQ (reference sequence). CDR3 length: 14 amino acids. V was trimmed by 8 bases and J by 0 bases, leaving 11 bases between them.